The rows below give T cell receptor beta chains drawn from one sample of a study of CD8 T cells in Susac syndrome. TCRdb re-derived calls from the immunoSEQ multiplex PCR reads in MiXCR, one entry per CDR3 protein. The sample holds approximately 200,000 distinct CDR3 sequences, roughly 94% seen once. The source material was CD4+ T cells from PBMCs. The receptor set was obtained from a human donor with multiple sclerosis. The CDR3 runs from the conserved cysteine through the conserved F or W. D genes are given only for firm matches. Not every row has a clone size; where given, it reads once, few, many or a size class.

v_call,clone_size,d_call,j_call,cdr3_nt,cdr3_aa
TRBV12-3/TRBV12-4,-,-,TRBJ2-3,TGTGCCAGCACCCCCACAGCAGATACGCAGTATTTT,CASTPTADTQYF
TRBV7-2,once,TRBD1,TRBJ1-2,TGTGCCAGTTCGACAGGGGCCCTTAACTATGGCTACACCTTC,CASSTGALNYGYTF
TRBV30,-,-,TRBJ1-2,TGTGCCTGGAGTGCAGGATTCTATGGCTACACCTTC,CAWSAGFYGYTF
TRBV29-1,-,-,TRBJ1-1,TGCAGCGCCGGGGGGGTCATGAACACTGAAGCTTTCTTT,CSAGGVMNTEAFF
TRBV9,-,TRBD2,TRBJ2-7,TGTGCCAGCAGCGTAGCCAGCGGGGGCTCCTACGAGCAGTACTTC,CASSVASGGSYEQYF
TRBV2,-,-,TRBJ2-3,TGTGCCACAGGGCCATCGGCAGATACGCAGTATTTT,CATGPSADTQYF
TRBV2,-,-,TRBJ1-2,TGTGCCAGCAGTAAGGACGGCTACACCTTC,CASSKDGYTF
TRBV11-2,-,TRBD2,TRBJ2-7,TGTGCCAGCAGCTTGCCCGGCGGGACTAGCGACTACGAGCAGTACTTC,CASSLPGGTSDYEQYF
TRBV5-1,-,-,TRBJ2-5,TGCGCCAGCAGCTTGGATGGGGGGACGGGGACCCAGTACTTC,CASSLDGGTGTQYF
TRBV20-1,-,-,TRBJ1-1,TGCAGTGCTAGAGATCAAACAAGCACAACACTGAAGGCTTTCTTT,CSARDQTSTTLKAFF
TRBV7-2,-,-,TRBJ1-1,TGTGCCAGCAGCCCTCGGACGGGGGACACTGAAGCTTTCTTT,CASSPRTGDTEAFF
TRBV29-1,-,-,TRBJ2-1,TGCAGCGTTGGGGAGGGGGCATACAATGAGCAGTTCTTC,CSVGEGAYNEQFF
TRBV5-4,-,-,TRBJ2-3,TGTGCCAGCAGCCAACCGGGACTCGATACGCAGTATTTT,CASSQPGLDTQYF
TRBV5-6,-,-,TRBJ1-2,TGTGCCAGCAGCTTCCCCGCGGCTCAGGGTGGCTACACCTTC,CASSFPAAQGGYTF
TRBV6-5,-,-,TRBJ1-2,TGTGCCAGCAGTTACACAGGGTATGGCTACACCTTC,CASSYTGYGYTF
TRBV5-8,-,-,TRBJ1-6,TGTGCCAGCAGTTTCCGGGGCCGGCCCCTCCACTTT,CASSFRGRPLHF
TRBV24-1,-,TRBD2,TRBJ2-5,TGTGCCACCAGTGATGACCCCGGGGGGGTAGAGACCCAGTACTTC,CATSDDPGGVETQYF